This T cell receptor beta chain was profiled in a study of T-cell memory formation after mild COVID-19. Study background: Most TCR clusters belonged to a single donor.

5'RACE primed from the constant segment yielded TCR alpha and TCR beta cDNA libraries bearing sample barcodes and UMIs. TCRdb re-called the 5' RACE reads with MiXCR, one entry per CDR3 protein. The repertoire consists of 350,000 to 500,000 distinct CDR3 sequences, with 23% occurring once and the leading ten covering around 14%. A remark on this clonotype: What it recognizes is unknown.

Germline V gene sequence: CDR1 LGHNA, CDR2 YSLEER. V lost 5 bases, J lost 7 bases, and 12 bases stayed unmatched. The length of the CDR3 is 15 residues. Overall study results and limits: Later expanders leaned CD4+, whereas day 15 to 85 contracting clones were balanced CD4/CD8. Mainly in CM and EM were contracting CD4+ clones; CD8+ were in EMRA.

This TCR was recovered from an adult woman who had mild COVID-19 (a few samples of this study predate the infection). Cell type and time point are not known. This sequence joins TRBV4-3 and TRBJ1-2; 8 bases are shared with TRBD1. The specimen was PBMCs or a T cell subset sorted from them (not recorded which). The CDR3 sequence is CASSSSSGQGFGYTF. The CDR3 coding sequence is TGCGCCAGCAGCTCTTCCTCCGGACAGGGATTTGGCTACACCTTC.